Shown below are 27 T cell receptor beta chains from a single sample sequenced in a study of tumor-infiltrating lymphocytes in primary liver carcinoma. Unsorted whole blood served as the source of blood RNA, and germline DNA was extracted as well. TCR beta cDNA came from roughly 450 ng total RNA, primed with a constant-region primer. Three nested multiplex PCR rounds, a slightly modified ARM-PCR method, built the TCR beta libraries. For 10 cycles apiece, the opening two PCR rounds ran with TRBV1-TRBV30 forward primers and a C-beta reverse primer. TCRdb re-called the multiplex PCR reads with MiXCR, one entry per CDR3 protein. The table includes fewer than 350,000 distinct CDR3 sequences, less than 75% detected once. Sequencing was carried out using peripheral blood. The receptors were gathered from a man aged 35-49 years with primary liver carcinoma and hepatitis B virus infection.

The V call is TRBV20-1, the J call TRBJ2-1; 8 nucleotides match TRBD2. The V gene end was trimmed by 8 bases and the J gene end by 0 bases; junction bases not matched to a gene: 0. Germline CDR1 reads DFQATT; CDR2 reads SNEGSKA (reference sequence). There are 12 residues in the CDR3. CDR3 protein: CSSGSSYNEQFF. As DNA, the CDR3 is TGCAGTAGCGGGAGCTCCTACAATGAGCAGTTCTTC.

Comment on this clonotype: Since a much larger clone is just one base distant, this may be a read error. The limits of the CDR3 on the DNA are not certain, so only TCRdb's listed CDR3 is given. The J gene is TRBJ1-3, the V gene TRBV29-1; the table calls TRBD1, which could not be checked here. The CDR3 totals 13 residues, both ends included. Germline CDR1 is SQVTM and CDR2 is ANQGSEA. This chain's CDR3 is CSVGQGAGNTIHF.

Turning to this clonotype: This sequence may be a read error, since a much larger clone differs from it by one base. The chain links TRBV29-1 to TRBJ1-1; no clear D gene. Trimming stripped 4 bases from V and 0 bases from J, with 12 bases between. The germline CDR1 and CDR2 sequences are SQVTM and ANQGSEA. The CDR3 has 14 amino acids. The CDR3 sequence: CSVAPIGMNTEAFF. DNA for the CDR3: TGCAGCGTTGCACCCATAGGCATGAACACTGAAGCTTTCTTT.

This clonotype came up once. At one end the junction does not follow the germline gene, possibly because of a read error. CDR3 sequence: CASSLGSSGPTDAQYF. CDR3 nucleotides: TGTGCCAGCAGCTTAGGTAGTAGCGGACCCACAGATGCGCAGTATTTT. The V and J genes are TRBV7-9 and TRBJ2-3; TRBD2 might be the D (6 bases). There are 16 residues in the CDR3. Germline V gene lookup returns CDR1 SEHNR and CDR2 FQNEAQ (reference sequence).

To note about this clonotype: One end of the junction fails to match germline, which may point to a read error. The rearrangement uses TRBV28 and TRBJ2-5; TRBD1 matches at 7 bases. This CDR3 is 16 amino acids long. CDR1 is MDHEN, CDR2 SYDVKM, per germline. CDR3 sequence reads: CVSSFLHRGGEETQYF. The CDR3 bases are TGTGTCAGCAGTTTCCTCCACCGAGGGGGCGAAGAGACCCAGTACTTC.

To note about this clonotype: Because the CDR3 is missing its conserved closing phenylalanine or tryptophan, this is likely a read error. The chain couples TRBV4-1 to TRBJ1-1; TRBD1 aligns across 10 bases. Looked up from germline, CDR1 is MGHRA and CDR2 is YSYEKL. The CDR3 consists of 15 residues. V shed 7 bases and J 6 bases; nucleotides not matched to a gene: 11. The CDR3 coding sequence is TGCGCCAGCAACCGCGCCGGACAGGGGGTACCTGAAGCTTTCATT. Translation gives CASNRAGQGVPEAFI.

In the case of this clonotype: A much larger clone lies a single base off, so this may be a read error. CDR3 amino acids: CASSQTGLLSNIQYF. Here the CDR3 DNA reads TGTGCCAGCAGCCAGACAGGGCTACTATCAAACATTCAGTACTTC. The chain combines TRBV4-2 with TRBJ2-4; 7 bases align to TRBD1. Losses at the gene ends were 3 bases for V and 6 bases for J; bases not matched to a gene: 8. The CDR3 has 15 residues. The germline gives CDR1 LGHNA, CDR2 YNFKEQ.

A word on this clonotype: The junction and the germline gene differ at one end; a read error may be behind it. V gene TRBV11-2 combines with J gene TRBJ2-2, with D perhaps TRBD1 or TRBD2 (5 bases each). The length of the CDR3 is 16 residues. CDR1 is SGHAT and CDR2 is FQNNGV in the germline V gene. CDR3 loop: CTSSLVTEGYAGELFF. The CDR3 DNA follows: TGTACCAGCAGCTTAGTTACCGAGGGGTACGCCGGGGAGCTGTTTTTT.

A remark on this clonotype: This may be a read error, as it is one base from a much larger clone. This chain connects TRBV29-1 to TRBJ1-1, with D maybe TRBD1 (5 bases). Germline V gene data show CDR1 as SQVTM and CDR2 as ANQGSEA. The CDR3 contains 13 residues. The V gene lost 7 bases and the J gene lost 6 bases, with 18 bases spanning the gap. The CDR3 spells CSATNKVGAEAFF. The DNA for the CDR3 is TGCAGCGCTACTAACAAGGTGGGGGCTGAAGCTTTCTTT.

A remark on this clonotype: This may come from a read error, since a much larger clone is one base off. The CDR3 nucleotides read TGTGCCAGCAGTTCTCCTCGGATTAGCGGGAGGCCGTCCAGAAACATTCAGTACTTC. It encodes CASSSPRISGRPSRNIQYF. The chain has TRBV6-1 and TRBJ2-4; 10 bases align to TRBD2. This CDR3 region has 19 residues. Per germline, CDR1 MNHNS and CDR2 SASEGT. J lost 6 bases, V lost 5 bases, and 19 bases had no gene match.

This clonotype was recorded a few times. Mismatch with germline at one junction end may stem from a read error. The chain has TRBV28 and TRBJ1-2; D not certain. CDR1 MDHEN and CDR2 SYDVKM come from the germline V gene. The CDR3 sequence is 15 residues long. CDR3: CASSLLGSFNYGYTF. The CDR3 DNA sequence: TGTGCCAGTAGTTTACTTGGCAGTTTTAACTATGGCTACACCTTC.

Details on this clonotype: One end of the junction fails to match germline, which may point to a read error. The rearrangement uses TRBV5-5 and TRBJ2-1; D is uncertain. Germline loops: CDR1 SGHKS, CDR2 YYEKEE (reference sequence). The CDR3 has 12 amino acids. The chain's CDR3 is CASSAADNQQFF. The CDR3 DNA is TGTGCCAGCAGCGCGGCAGACAATCAGCAGTTCTTC.

A word on this clonotype: The junction does not match germline at one end; this may be a read error. The V and J genes are TRBV11-2 and TRBJ2-7; maybe TRBD1 (5 bases). The germline V gene encodes CDR1 SGHAT and CDR2 FQNNGV. This CDR3 is 14 amino acids long. The CDR3 DNA sequence: TGTGTCAGCAGCAACACAGGCCTTTCCTACGAGCAGTACTTC. Translated, it gives CVSSNTGLSYEQYF. Full variable domain (remainder filled in from reference TRBV11-2 and TRBJ2-7): EAGVAQSPRYKIIEKRQSVAFWCNPISGHATLYWYQQILGQGPKLLIQFQNNGVVDDSQLPKDRFSAERLKGVDSTLKIQPAKLEDSAVYLCVSSNTGLSYEQYFGPGTRLTVT.

Regarding this clonotype: Without the conserved terminal phenylalanine or tryptophan, this CDR3 likely stems from a read error. The V and J genes are TRBV5-4 and TRBJ1-1; TRBD1 might be the D (5 bases). Germline V gene lookup returns CDR1 SGHNT and CDR2 YYREEE (reference sequence). V lost 4 bases and J 5 bases, leaving 18 bases between the germline ends. The CDR3 runs to 15 residues. CDR3 sequence reads: CASSRPTQEGTEAFS. DNA for the CDR3: TGTGCCAGCAGCCGACCGACCCAAGAGGGGACTGAAGCTTTCTCT.

Regarding this clonotype: Just one base apart from a much larger clone, this may be a read error. V is TRBV6-1 and J is TRBJ2-7; 10 nucleotides agree with TRBD1. J was trimmed by 2 bases and V by 10 bases; bases with no gene match: 8. This CDR3 has 14 amino acids. Germline CDR1 and CDR2: MNHNS and SASEGT. The DNA of the CDR3 is TGTGCCACCAGCCGGGACAGGGGCACCTACGAGCAGTACTTC. This gives the protein CATSRDRGTYEQYF.

Notes on this clonotype: The junction departs from the called germline gene at one end, perhaps through a read error. The chain combines TRBV11-1 with TRBJ2-1, with 12 bases lining up with TRBD1. The CDR3 length is 14 residues. In germline, CDR1 is SGHAT, CDR2 FQDESV (reference sequence). CDR3 nucleotide sequence: TGTGCCTGCAGCTCCGGGACAGGGGGCGGTGAGCTGTTCTTC. Translating gives CACSSGTGGGELFF. Combining the CDR3 with reference TRBV11-1 and TRBJ2-1 gives the whole variable domain EAEVAQSPRYKITEKSQAVAFWCDPISGHATLYWYRQILGQGPELLVQFQDESVVDDSQLPKDRFSAERLKGVDSTLKIQPAELGDSAMYLCACSSGTGGGELFFGPGTRLTVL.

In this sample, this clonotype turned up many times. V and J are TRBV6-1 and TRBJ2-1, with a weak D call TRBD1 (6 bases). The V gene's germline CDR1 is MNHNS and CDR2 SASEGT. This CDR3 spans 13 amino acids. Trimming removed 4 bases at V and 4 bases at J, with 8 bases between. CDR3 amino acids: CASSGQAYNEQFF. Written as DNA, the CDR3 is TGTGCCAGCAGTGGACAGGCTTACAATGAGCAGTTCTTC.

This rearrangement joins TRBV12-3 or TRBV12-4 to TRBJ2-7, with TRBD1 matching over 8 bases. Trimming took 2 bases from V and 4 from J; bases not matched to a gene: 7. The CDR3 is 15 amino acids. As DNA, the CDR3 is TGTGCCAGCAGTTTAATAGGGACAGGTCTGTACGAGCAGTACTTC. It is translated as CASSLIGTGLYEQYF.

On this clonotype: This may be a read error, as it is one base from a much larger clone. J is TRBJ1-5 and V is TRBV6-2 or TRBV6-3; no clear D gene. CDR1 MNHEY and CDR2 SVGEGT come from the germline V gene. This CDR3 contains 15 residues. Trimming shortened V by 5 bases and J by 3 bases, and 14 bases separated the two germline ends. CDR3: CASSPKENNNQPQHF. CDR3 in DNA: TGTGCCAGCAGTCCTAAAGAGAATAACAATCAGCCCCAGCATTTT.

Regarding this clonotype: The junction shows a germline mismatch at one end, possibly a read error. The chain is built from TRBV5-6 and TRBJ2-7; tentatively, D is TRBD1 (5 bases). The CDR3 length is 13 residues. Germline lookup yields CDR1 SGHDT and CDR2 YYEEEE. This chain's CDR3 is CVSSRRDIYEQYF. CDR3 DNA sequence: TGTGTCAGCAGCCGCAGGGATATCTACGAGCAGTACTTC. The whole variable domain, filled in from reference TRBV5-6 and TRBJ2-7, reads DAGVTQSPTHLIKTRGQQVTLRCSPKSGHDTVSWYQQALGQGPQFIFQYYEEEERQRGNFPDRFSGHQFPNYSSELNVNALLLGDSALYLCVSSRRDIYEQYFGPGTRLTVT.

This clonotype was counted once. The chain recombines TRBV6-2 or TRBV6-3 with TRBJ1-1, with TRBD1 as a possible D gene (5 bases). CDR3 length: 15 residues. V lost 7 bases and J 1 base, leaving 16 bases between the germline ends. Germline-derived CDR1 and CDR2 are MNHEY and SVGEGT. The CDR3 bases are TGTGCCAGCACCGACTGTCGACAGTGGAACACTGAAGCTTTCTTT. Amino acid sequence: CASTDCRQWNTEAFF.

As concerns this clonotype: Here the CDR3 omits its conserved ending phenylalanine or tryptophan, so a read error is the likely source. CDR3 nucleotides: TGTGCCAGCAGTGAATGGGGGTACAATCAGGACCAGCATTGT. Its protein is CASSEWGYNQDQHC. The chain employs TRBV25-1 and TRBJ1-5, with D maybe TRBD1 (5 bases). The V end lost 1 base, the J end lost 12 bases, and 16 bases lay between the germline ends. The CDR3 length is 14 residues. Germline loops: CDR1 MGHDK, CDR2 SYGVNS.

This clonotype was detected ten times or more. The chain carries TRBV11-2 and TRBJ2-5; 7 positions agree with TRBD2. The CDR3 totals 14 residues. In germline, CDR1 is SGHAT, CDR2 FQNNGV. Trimming cost V 6 bases and J 1 base; bases outside gene matches: 5. The CDR3 DNA follows: TGTGCCAGCAGGCGTCCGGGAGGCCAAGAGACCCAGTACTTC. Its translation is CASRRPGGQETQYF.

The V and J genes are TRBV20-1 and TRBJ2-3; 10 bases agree with TRBD1. Germline-derived CDR1 and CDR2 are DFQATT and SNEGSKA (reference sequence). This CDR3 has 14 residues. The junction had 6 bases not matched to a gene; V was cut back by 3 bases and J by 6 bases. The CDR3 bases are TGCAGTGCTAGGGTCGGGACAGGGGCGGATACGCAGTATTTT. Protein sequence: CSARVGTGADTQYF.

This clonotype was found once. The V gene is TRBV5-1, the J gene TRBJ2-6; D may be TRBD1 (5 bases). The germline V gene encodes CDR1 SGHRS and CDR2 YFSETQ. V shed 7 bases and J shed 1 base, with 15 bases lying between them. The CDR3 spans 16 residues. The CDR3 is CASGTVGESGANVLTF. The CDR3 DNA reads TGCGCCAGCGGCACAGTAGGGGAATCTGGGGCCAACGTCCTGACTTTC.

Notes on this clonotype: A much bigger clone sits one base away, suggesting this may be a read error. The CDR3 region has the DNA TGCGCCAGCAGTGAGGTTGGTGATTTCTACGAGCAGTACTTC. Its translation is CASSEVGDFYEQYF. The chain has TRBV10-1 and TRBJ2-7; D unclear. Trimming cost V 2 bases and J 3 bases, with 11 bases left between them. Germline V gives CDR1 WNHNN, CDR2 SYGVQD (reference sequence). This CDR3 is 14 amino acids long.

Points on this clonotype: One base away lies a much larger clone, so this may be a sequencing read error. The chain carries TRBV12-3 or TRBV12-4 and TRBJ2-5; 12 positions agree with TRBD2. This CDR3 has 16 amino acids. DNA for the CDR3: TGTGCCAGCAGTTTCTTTCTAGCGGGAGGGCAAGAGAGCCAGTACTTC. Residues: CASSFFLAGGQESQYF.